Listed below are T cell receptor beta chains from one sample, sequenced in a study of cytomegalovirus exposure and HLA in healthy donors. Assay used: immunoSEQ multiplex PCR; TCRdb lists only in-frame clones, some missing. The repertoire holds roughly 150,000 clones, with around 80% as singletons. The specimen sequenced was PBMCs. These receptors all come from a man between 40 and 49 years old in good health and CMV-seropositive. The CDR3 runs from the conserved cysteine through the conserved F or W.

CASGWSMNTEAFF | TRBV19 | 13 | TRBJ1-1
CASSSGTGVAGELFF | TRBV7-9 | 15 | TRBJ2-2
CASSQEVRENEQFF | TRBV4-2 | 14 | TRBJ2-1
CASSPGGPSNQPQHF | TRBV18 | 15 | TRBJ1-5
CASRAGTGDYEQYF | TRBV7-9 | 14 | TRBJ2-7
CASSFLAQSPTDTQYF | TRBV5-1 | 16 | TRBJ2-3
CSVLAYPPEAFF | TRBV29-1 | 12 | TRBJ1-1
CASSYGTSGGRGTGELFF | TRBV28 | 18 | TRBJ2-2
CASSEILAGVSYEQFF | TRBV10-2 | 16 | TRBJ2-1
CASSYPDRSYEQYF | TRBV6-6 | 14 | TRBJ2-7
CASSLQAGPYEQYF | TRBV6-5 | 14 | TRBJ2-7
CASSLSEGRPRLYEQYF | TRBV27 | 17 | TRBJ2-7
CASSQKKAGGSSYEQYF | TRBV4-2 | 17 | TRBJ2-7
CASSSRGLGQPQHF | TRBV6-5 | 14 | TRBJ1-5
CASNRQGGIEAFF | TRBV2 | 13 | TRBJ1-1
CSVEDPRPSRGRAEAFF | TRBV29-1 | 17 | TRBJ1-1
CASSLGLAGVIDTQYF | TRBV5-4 | 16 | TRBJ2-3
CSVGLQSFNYGYTF | TRBV29-1 | 14 | TRBJ1-2
CASSLGWTGGYNEQFF | TRBV28 | 16 | TRBJ2-1
CSVQTGTYEQYF | TRBV29-1 | 12 | TRBJ2-7
CASSFGDRLNNEQFF | TRBV28 | 15 | TRBJ2-1
CASSLKQGMNTEAFF | TRBV27 | 15 | TRBJ1-1
CASSLESGGGTEAFF | TRBV7-6 | 15 | TRBJ1-1
CASSGQLAGLSYEQYF | TRBV6-1 | 16 | TRBJ2-7
CASSSRTGRRPYEQYF | TRBV5-4 | 16 | TRBJ2-7
CAWSTGTVGWGNQPQHF | TRBV30 | 17 | TRBJ1-5
CASHLGQNEQYF | TRBV2 | 12 | TRBJ2-7
CASSFPVTGAEAFF | TRBV7-9 | 14 | TRBJ1-1
CATSRDLGTTYGELFF | TRBV15 | 16 | TRBJ2-2
CAWSVSGRGVEAFF | TRBV30 | 14 | TRBJ1-1
CASTISGVNTEAFF | TRBV6-1 | 14 | TRBJ1-1
CASSLLQGAAPLHF | TRBV11-1 | 14 | TRBJ1-6
CASSPRQHSNQPQHF | TRBV19 | 15 | TRBJ1-5